Shown below are 27 T cell receptor beta chains from a single sample sequenced in a study of cytomegalovirus exposure and HLA in healthy donors. In the PCR, 60 Vbeta and 13 Jbeta primers were used. The method was immunoSEQ multiplex PCR; TCRdb's version includes in-frame clones alone and lacks a portion of them. The data show roughly 180,000 clones, with roughly 10% seen just once and about 1.2% held by the top ten. Input material: PBMCs. These TCRs come from a woman aged 25 to 39 in good health and CMV-seropositive.

In its sample, this clone was seen a few times. V is TRBV6-6 and J is TRBJ2-7, with a tentative D call TRBD2 (5 bases). V was cut by 10 bases and J by 1 base, with 11 bases left in between. The CDR3 contains 12 residues. The V gene's germline CDR1 is MNHNY and CDR2 SVGAGI (reference sequence). For the CDR3, the DNA is TGTGCCACTACCGGGGAATCCTACGAGCAGTACTTC. Translation gives CATTGESYEQYF.

This clone was counted only a few times. V and J are TRBV19 and TRBJ2-1, with 9 bases lining up with TRBD1. Germline V gene sequence: CDR1 LNHDA, CDR2 SQIVND (reference sequence). CDR3 length: 14 residues. The trim removed 4 bases at V and 2 bases at J, leaving 0 bases unmatched. This CDR3 reads CASSRQGAYNEQFF. The DNA of the CDR3 is TGTGCCAGTAGTAGACAGGGGGCCTACAATGAGCAGTTCTTC.

This clone was counted a few times. The chain joins TRBV5-1 to TRBJ2-3; 8 nucleotides align to TRBD2. Germline-derived CDR1 and CDR2 are SGHRS and YFSETQ. The V and J ends lost 2 bases and 5 bases, in that order; junction bases with no gene match: 7. This CDR3 is 15 amino acids long. CDR3 in DNA: TGCGCCAGCAGCTTCCGGACTAGCTCAGGAGATACGCAGTATTTT. Translating it yields CASSFRTSSGDTQYF.

In its sample, this clone was seen a few times. The J gene is TRBJ2-2, the V gene TRBV30, with a possible D match to TRBD2 (6 bases). Trimming removed 3 bases at V and 1 base at J, with 12 bases between. The CDR3 spans 15 residues. CDR1 is GTSNPN and CDR2 is SVGIG in the germline V gene (reference sequence). The CDR3 DNA sequence: TGTGCCTGGAGGGGAGGCAGGAAGAACACCGGGGAGCTGTTTTTT. Amino acids: CAWRGGRKNTGELFF. The variable domain in full, completed from reference TRBV30 and TRBJ2-2, reads SQTIHQWPATLVQPVGSPLSLECTVEGTSNPNLYWYRQAAGRGLQLLFYSVGIGQISSEVPQNLSASRPQDRQFILSSKKLLLSDSGFYLCAWRGGRKNTGELFFGEGSRLTVL.

The chain employs TRBV5-1 and TRBJ2-5; 8 nucleotides align to TRBD1. Germline V gives CDR1 SGHRS, CDR2 YFSETQ. Unmatched junction bases numbered 8, after V lost 6 bases and J lost 4 bases. The CDR3 runs 14 residues. The CDR3 sequence: CASKAGGASETQYF. The CDR3 region has the DNA TGCGCCAGCAAGGCAGGGGGCGCGTCAGAGACCCAGTACTTC.

V gene TRBV9 combines with J gene TRBJ1-1; the D is unclear. The V gene lost 0 bases and the J gene lost 7 bases, with 13 bases spanning the gap. The CDR3 totals 14 residues. Germline CDR1 is SGDLS and CDR2 is YYNGEE. CDR3 in DNA: TGTGCCAGCAGCGTAGCGGGGAGGAGTAGTGAAGCTTTCTTT. This translates into CASSVAGRSSEAFF.

The chain employs TRBV11-2 and TRBJ2-5; D is undetermined. Per the germline V gene, CDR1 is SGHAT and CDR2 is FQNNGV. The V end was cut by 4 bases, the J end by 3 bases, with 18 bases between. The CDR3 has 16 residues. CDR3 in amino acids: CASSSPYHGSEETQYF. In nucleotides, the CDR3 is TGTGCCAGCAGCTCACCGTACCACGGGTCCGAAGAGACCCAGTACTTC.

The rearrangement joins TRBV18 to TRBJ2-5; tentatively, D is TRBD1 (6 bases). Germline V gene sequence: CDR1 KGHSH, CDR2 LQKENI. Trimming stripped 3 bases from V and 3 bases from J, with 11 bases between. The CDR3 is 14 residues long. CDR3 coding DNA: TGTGCCAGCTCACCCCAACAGGGAAAAGAGACCCAGTACTTC. This gives the protein CASSPQQGKETQYF.

To note about this clone: The junction shows a germline mismatch at one end, possibly a read error. The gene calls are TRBV6-5 and TRBJ1-2, with 7 bases that match TRBD1. CDR3 length equals 13 residues. The germline V gene encodes CDR1 MNHEY and CDR2 SVGAGI. CDR3 in DNA: TGTGTCAGCACGAGGGGGCGCATCTATGGCTACACCTTC. The encoded protein is CVSTRGRIYGYTF.

This clone has just a few counts. The rearrangement links TRBV27 to TRBJ1-5, with D hard to call. The germline gives CDR1 MNHEY, CDR2 SMNVEV (reference sequence). CDR3 size: 14 residues. Trimming pared 3 bases from V and 2 bases from J, leaving 8 bases between. The CDR3 bases are TGTGCCAGCAGTTTTGTGTCGGGCAATCAGCCCCAGCATTTT. This gives the protein CASSFVSGNQPQHF.

This clone was picked up a small number of times. This chain links TRBV30 with TRBJ2-7; D perhaps matches TRBD2 (6 bases). The V gene's germline CDR1 is GTSNPN and CDR2 SVGIG (reference sequence). V was pared by 3 bases and J by 5 bases, with 14 bases between. The CDR3 loop spans 13 amino acids. CDR3 region: CAWSGSDGNEQYF. Written as DNA, the CDR3 is TGTGCCTGGAGCGGGAGTGACGGCAACGAGCAGTACTTC.

This clone appeared a few times. As DNA, the CDR3 is TGTGCCAGCAGCCGTAGAGGGACTAGCGTCAGGAATGAGCAGTTCTTC. This codes for CASSRRGTSVRNEQFF. The V gene is TRBV11-3, the J gene TRBJ2-1; 10 positions match TRBD2. CDR1 SGHNT and CDR2 YENEEA come from the germline V gene. Unmatched junction bases numbered 11, after V lost 5 bases and J lost 7 bases. CDR3 length: 16 residues.

This clone was seen a few times. V and J are TRBV6-5 and TRBJ2-2; D perhaps matches TRBD2 (6 bases). V lost 8 bases and J 5 bases, leaving 9 bases between the germline ends. The CDR3 runs 12 residues. The germline V gene encodes CDR1 MNHEY and CDR2 SVGAGI. CDR3 sequence reads: CASSGVTGELFF. In nucleotides, the CDR3 is TGTGCCAGCTCGGGGGTGACCGGGGAGCTGTTTTTT.

The V and J genes are TRBV10-2 and TRBJ2-7; TRBD1 is a possible D gene (5 bases). The CDR3 spans 13 residues. The germline gives CDR1 WSHSY, CDR2 SAAADI. Trimming removed 8 bases from V and 2 bases from J, with 13 bases in between. CDR3 amino acids: CASPGTDTYEQYF. The CDR3 nucleotides read TGCGCCAGCCCTGGTACGGACACCTACGAGCAGTACTTC.

The chain recombines TRBV6-5 with TRBJ2-7; 7 positions match TRBD1. The germline CDR1 and CDR2 sequences are MNHEY and SVGAGI. This CDR3 is built from 15 residues. The V and J ends lost 0 bases and 7 bases, in that order; junction bases with no gene match: 9. DNA for the CDR3: TGTGCCAGCAGTTACTCCCGGGACAGCCCTAGGGAGCAGTACTTC. Its protein is CASSYSRDSPREQYF.

The rearrangement links TRBV5-1 to TRBJ2-2; D might be TRBD2 (5 bases). Germline V gene sequence: CDR1 SGHRS, CDR2 YFSETQ. Deletions cut 4 bases from V and 2 bases from J, with 15 bases between. This CDR3 contains 16 residues. The CDR3 nucleotides are TGCGCCAGCAGCGGAGGAGGACTCACAAACACCGGGGAGCTGTTTTTT. Amino acid sequence: CASSGGGLTNTGELFF.

This clone occurred a few times. The J gene is TRBJ2-7, the V gene TRBV10-1; no reliable D call. Per germline, CDR1 WNHNN and CDR2 SYGVQD (reference sequence). This CDR3 spans 12 amino acids. V shed 2 bases and J shed 6 bases, with 8 bases lying between them. DNA for the CDR3: TGCGCCAGCAGTGAGCCTCCAGGCGAGCAGTACTTC. Encoded protein: CASSEPPGEQYF.

This clone was counted a few times. The rearrangement links TRBV7-8 to TRBJ2-7; perhaps TRBD2 as D (6 bases). This CDR3 comprises 15 residues. Germline loops: CDR1 SGHVS, CDR2 FQNEAQ. Trimming removed 1 base from V and 0 bases from J, with 10 bases in between. Here the CDR3 DNA reads TGTGCCAGCAGCTTAGTCGCGGGGAACTCCTACGAGCAGTACTTC. Its translation is CASSLVAGNSYEQYF.

This clone has more than one count but fewer than ten. The genes are TRBV7-2 and TRBJ2-7; 7 nucleotides agree with TRBD2. The length of the CDR3 is 13 residues. The germline gives CDR1 SGHTA, CDR2 FQGNSA. The V and J ends lost 0 bases and 6 bases, in that order; junction bases with no gene match: 2. The CDR3 sequence is CASSLAGEGEQYF. CDR3 bases: TGTGCCAGCAGCTTAGCTGGGGAGGGCGAGCAGTACTTC.

This clone was observed a handful of times. The chain joins TRBV9 to TRBJ2-1, with a tentative D call TRBD1 (5 bases). With 0 bases removed from V and 4 bases from J, the gap between germline ends came to 5 bases. Germline V CDR1 and CDR2: SGDLS, YYNGEE. CDR3 length: 13 amino acids. CDR3 sequence (DNA): TGTGCCAGCAGCGTAGACAGGTACAATGAGCAGTTCTTC. It is translated as CASSVDRYNEQFF.

The chain links TRBV6-5 to TRBJ2-7, with D possibly being TRBD1 (6 bases). In germline, CDR1 is MNHEY, CDR2 SVGAGI. V was clipped by 0 bases and J by 6 bases, with 12 bases between them. The CDR3 consists of 14 residues. This CDR3 is CASSYSLGQPEQYF. In DNA form, the CDR3 reads TGTGCCAGCAGTTACTCGCTGGGACAACCCGAGCAGTACTTC.

This clone was observed a few times. The gene calls are TRBV11-3 and TRBJ2-1; 7 bases are shared with TRBD1. The CDR3 extends over 14 amino acids. V gave up 5 bases and J gave up 7 bases; unmatched junction bases: 8. Germline CDR1 SGHNT, CDR2 YENEEA. CDR3 amino acids: CASSEGGAVNEQFF. The CDR3 nucleotides read TGTGCCAGCAGCGAAGGGGGCGCGGTTAATGAGCAGTTCTTC. Drawing the rest from reference TRBV11-3 and TRBJ2-1, the complete variable domain is EAGVVQSPRYKIIEKKQPVAFWCNPISGHNTLYWYLQNLGQGPELLIRYENEEAVDDSQLPKDRFSAERLKGVDSTLKIQPAELGDSAVYLCASSEGGAVNEQFFGPGTRLTVL.

V usage is TRBV7-9 and J usage is TRBJ1-2; no clear D. The V gene lost 4 bases and the J gene lost 2 bases, with 8 bases spanning the gap. The CDR3 is made up of 13 amino acids. Germline CDR1 is SEHNR and CDR2 is FQNEAQ (reference sequence). CDR3 in DNA: TGTGCCAGCAGCTCCCCGAGGAACTATGGCTACACCTTC. Its translation: CASSSPRNYGYTF.

This clone appeared a few times. This chain links TRBV5-1 with TRBJ2-1; the D is unclear. Trimming left V 9 bases short and J 0 bases short, with 13 bases between. CDR1 SGHRS and CDR2 YFSETQ come from the germline V gene. The CDR3 length is 14 residues. The CDR3: CATAYSSSYNEQFF. Here the CDR3 DNA reads TGCGCCACCGCTTACTCGAGCTCCTACAATGAGCAGTTCTTC.

This clone was picked up a small number of times. The J gene is TRBJ1-3, the V gene TRBV30; maybe TRBD1 (6 bases). The CDR3 has 13 residues. V lost 5 bases and J lost 4, with 12 bases in between. The germline V gene has CDR1 GTSNPN and CDR2 SVGIG (reference sequence). The CDR3 DNA reads TGTGCCTGGGCCGAGGGGACAGGAAACACCATATATTTT. Amino acid sequence: CAWAEGTGNTIYF.

This clone has only a few counts. This sample includes further DNA sequences coding for the same CDR3. V and J are TRBV9 and TRBJ2-3; D gene unclear. This CDR3 spans 14 amino acids. Per germline, CDR1 SGDLS and CDR2 YYNGEE. The V end was cut by 2 bases, the J end by 1 base, with 8 bases between. The CDR3, as DNA: TGTGCCAGCAGCGTGGCAAGCGGCACAGATACGCAGTATTTT. This codes for CASSVASGTDTQYF.

In this sample, this clone turned up a few times. The CDR3 spells CASSGERGAAYEQYF. The CDR3 DNA reads TGTGCCAGCAGTGGGGAGCGGGGGGCGGCCTACGAGCAGTACTTC. The chain combines TRBV25-1 with TRBJ2-7, with 9 bases aligning to TRBD2. Germline trimming cut 4 bases from V and 2 bases from J; bases unmatched to any gene: 6. Germline CDR1 is MGHDK and CDR2 is SYGVNS. This CDR3 has 15 amino acids.